One and the same sample provided the 20 T cell receptor beta chains below, sequenced in a study of T-cell memory formation after mild COVID-19. TCRdb passed the 5' RACE reads through MiXCR, listing each CDR3 protein once. This table has about 430,000 distinct CDR3 sequences, more than 20% appearing once. Material for sequencing was PBMCs or a T cell subset sorted from them (not recorded which). The receptors shown here come from an adult woman who had mild COVID-19 (a few samples of this study predate the infection). Cell type and time point are not known.

This clonotype has just a few counts. The chain recombines TRBV30 with TRBJ2-3; D might be TRBD1 (6 bases). The V gene's germline CDR1 is GTSNPN and CDR2 SVGIG (reference sequence). The CDR3 covers 13 residues. V lost 5 bases and J 6 bases, leaving 15 bases between the germline ends. The CDR3 sequence: CAWVTGTGDTQYF. The CDR3 nucleotides are TGTGCCTGGGTGACAGGCACCGGGGATACGCAGTATTTT.

As concerns this clonotype: A junction end diverges from the germline sequence, so it may reflect a read error. The chain employs TRBV5-1 and TRBJ2-7; 11 bases fit TRBD2. Per the germline V gene, CDR1 is SGHRS and CDR2 is YFSETQ. The CDR3 totals 15 residues. The CDR3 DNA is TGCGACAGCAGCTCCGGGACTAGCGGACTCTACGAGCAGTACTTC. Its translation is CDSSSGTSGLYEQYF.

This clonotype was counted only a few times. V gene TRBV20-1 combines with J gene TRBJ2-7; 8 bases line up with TRBD2. Germline V gene lookup returns CDR1 DFQATT and CDR2 SNEGSKA (reference sequence). The CDR3 has 16 amino acids. V lost 5 bases to trimming and J lost 3 bases; unmatched junction nucleotides: 15. The CDR3 loop is CSAENPGLAENYEQYF. The CDR3 bases are TGCAGTGCTGAAAACCCCGGACTAGCTGAGAACTACGAGCAGTACTTC.

J is TRBJ2-3 and V is TRBV5-1; 10 bases fit TRBD2. Germline assignment: CDR1 SGHRS and CDR2 YFSETQ. The length of the CDR3 is 18 residues. The V and J ends lost 0 bases and 0 bases, in that order; junction bases with no gene match: 7. CDR3 residues: CASSLGPAGGLSTDTQYF. DNA of the CDR3: TGCGCCAGCAGCTTGGGCCCAGCGGGGGGGCTGAGCACAGATACGCAGTATTTT.

The rearrangement uses TRBV15 and TRBJ2-1; possibly TRBD1 or TRBD2 for D (5 bases each). V shed 3 bases and J shed 8 bases, with 14 bases lying between them. The length of the CDR3 is 14 residues. Germline lookup yields CDR1 LNHNV and CDR2 YYDKDF (reference sequence). The CDR3 spells CATSSRGRQDEQFF. In nucleotides, the CDR3 is TGTGCCACCAGCAGCCGGGGCCGGCAGGATGAGCAGTTCTTC.

The V and J genes are TRBV20-1 and TRBJ2-5; the D gene is possibly TRBD2 (6 bases). This CDR3 has 14 residues. The V and J ends lost 1 base and 5 bases respectively, with 14 bases between them. Germline-derived CDR1 and CDR2 are DFQATT and SNEGSKA (reference sequence). The chain's CDR3 is CSARVRGGAETQYF. The CDR3 DNA follows: TGCAGTGCTAGAGTGAGGGGCGGGGCTGAGACCCAGTACTTC.

V and J are TRBV24-1 and TRBJ2-2; the D call may be TRBD1 or TRBD2 (5 bases each). The V gene's germline CDR1 is KGHDR and CDR2 SFDVKD. Trimming removed 3 bases at V and 5 bases at J, with 18 bases between. This CDR3 comprises 17 residues. CDR3 amino acids: CATSDISGPRGTGELFF. The CDR3 DNA reads as TGTGCCACCAGTGATATATCGGGACCCCGAGGGACCGGGGAGCTGTTTTTT.

The chain joins TRBV29-1 to TRBJ2-3; 7 nucleotides agree with TRBD1. The CDR3 is 12 residues long. Germline V gene sequence: CDR1 SQVTM, CDR2 ANQGSEA. With V trimmed by 6 bases and J by 4 bases, 4 bases remained unmatched. This CDR3 is CSVGQGADTQYF. The CDR3 nucleotides read TGCAGCGTGGGCCAGGGGGCAGATACGCAGTATTTT.

Only a few counts were recorded for this clonotype. The chain joins TRBV4-2 to TRBJ2-7; D ambiguous. The CDR3 spans 15 residues. The germline V gene has CDR1 LGHNA and CDR2 YNFKEQ. Trimming took 1 base from V and 0 from J, leaving 10 bases between them. The CDR3 loop reads CASSQGTDSSYEQYF. DNA for the CDR3: TGTGCCAGCAGCCAAGGGACGGATAGCTCCTACGAGCAGTACTTC.

This chain connects TRBV6-2 or TRBV6-3 to TRBJ1-1; 9 bases are a match to TRBD1. Trimming at V came to 2 bases and at J to 4 bases, leaving 11 bases not matched to a gene. The CDR3 is 17 residues long. Germline V gives CDR1 MNHEY, CDR2 SVGEGT. The CDR3 sequence is CASSYRVWDRVFTEAFF. The CDR3 nucleotides read TGTGCCAGCAGTTACCGCGTCTGGGACAGGGTTTTCACTGAAGCTTTCTTT.

This clonotype was seen a few times. The chain joins TRBV10-3 to TRBJ2-3, with 9 bases lining up with TRBD2. Looked up from germline, CDR1 is ENHRY and CDR2 is SYGVKD. This CDR3 region has 14 residues. Germline trimming cut 4 bases from V and 4 bases from J; bases unmatched to any gene: 3. CDR3: CAISVGTSSDTQYF. CDR3 coding DNA: TGTGCCATCAGTGTGGGGACTAGCTCAGATACGCAGTATTTT.

The chain has TRBV5-1 and TRBJ2-2, with D maybe TRBD2 (5 bases). Germline V gene lookup returns CDR1 SGHRS and CDR2 YFSETQ. Trimming took off 3 bases at V and 5 bases at J, with 17 bases between the two ends. This CDR3 is built from 16 residues. This chain's CDR3 is CASSYRHDPGTGELFF. CDR3 in DNA: TGCGCCAGCAGCTACCGTCACGACCCGGGGACCGGGGAGCTGTTTTTT. The full variable domain, completed using reference TRBV5-1 and TRBJ2-2, is KAGVTQTPRYLIKTRGQQVTLSCSPISGHRSVSWYQQTPGQGLQFLFEYFSETQRNKGNFPGRFSGRQFSNSRSEMNVSTLELGDSALYLCASSYRHDPGTGELFFGEGSRLTVL.

The V gene is TRBV9, the J gene TRBJ2-1, with 12 bases fitting TRBD2. The CDR3 runs to 15 residues. V dropped 4 bases and J dropped 7; count of bases not matched to a gene: 6. Per the germline V gene, CDR1 is SGDLS and CDR2 is YYNGEE. This CDR3 reads CASSIRTSGMNEQFF. The CDR3 DNA reads as TGTGCCAGCAGCATTAGGACTAGCGGGATGAATGAGCAGTTCTTC.

The V and J genes are TRBV3-1 and TRBJ2-1, with a possible D match to TRBD2 (6 bases). The CDR3 covers 15 residues. The germline gives CDR1 LGHDT, CDR2 YNNKEL (reference sequence). Trimming removed 4 bases from V and 8 bases from J, with 18 bases in between. CDR3 amino acids: CASSPFREPDDEQFF. The CDR3 DNA reads TGTGCCAGCAGCCCCTTTCGGGAGCCCGACGATGAGCAGTTCTTC.

The chain uses TRBV12-3 or TRBV12-4 and TRBJ1-1, with unresolved D. The CDR3 is made up of 12 amino acids. Deletions cut 1 base from V and 6 bases from J, with 6 bases between. The CDR3 loop reads CASSLGIPEAFF. Written as DNA, the CDR3 is TGTGCCAGCAGTTTAGGTATCCCTGAAGCTTTCTTT.

This clonotype came up a few times. The J gene is TRBJ2-5, the V gene TRBV4-1; 9 nucleotides align to TRBD1. The CDR3 consists of 17 residues. The J segment lost 2 bases and the V segment lost 8 bases, leaving 15 bases of the junction unmatched. Germline V lookup: CDR1 MGHRA, CDR2 YSYEKL. This CDR3 is CASAPALTDRGQETQYF. The CDR3 DNA reads as TGCGCCAGCGCGCCGGCATTGACAGACAGGGGGCAAGAGACCCAGTACTTC.

The CDR3 DNA follows: TGTGCCAGCAGCCAGGGCGAGGTGAGGGCGTCGGAGACCCAGTACTTC. Residues: CASSQGEVRASETQYF. This chain joins TRBV3-1 and TRBJ2-5, with a tentative D call TRBD2 (5 bases). CDR1 is LGHDT and CDR2 is YNNKEL in the germline V gene (reference sequence). Between the trimmed V and J ends, which lost 3 bases and 5 bases, there was a span of 19 bases. The CDR3 contains 16 residues.

This clonotype occurred a few times. The J gene is TRBJ2-2, the V gene TRBV5-1, with 12 positions matching TRBD1. Germline lookup yields CDR1 SGHRS and CDR2 YFSETQ. CDR3 length: 16 amino acids. V lost 7 bases, J lost 6 bases, and 10 bases stayed unmatched. DNA for the CDR3: TGCGCCAGCTGCTCTGGGACAGGGGGCTTTGCCGGGGAGCTGTTTTTT. Translating it yields CASCSGTGGFAGELFF.

The genes are TRBV7-2 and TRBJ2-1; 8 positions match TRBD2. Looked up from germline, CDR1 is SGHTA and CDR2 is FQGNSA. This CDR3 comprises 16 residues. Trimming removed 2 bases from V and 4 bases from J; junction bases left unmatched: 7. The CDR3 is CASSLTRGGSYNEQFF. The CDR3 bases are TGTGCCAGCAGCTTAACTCGGGGGGGCAGTTACAATGAGCAGTTCTTC.

The genes are TRBV4-1 and TRBJ1-1; D gene uncertain. The germline V gene has CDR1 MGHRA and CDR2 YSYEKL. This CDR3 has 18 residues. V shed 1 base and J shed 1 base, with 19 bases lying between them. The CDR3, as DNA: TGCGCCAGCAGCCAAGGCCTGAAGGGTAGCGGCGCGAACACTGAAGCTTTCTTT. Amino acid sequence: CASSQGLKGSGANTEAFF.